The 5 T cell receptor beta chains listed next were all sequenced from one sample in a study of shared clonotypes between healthy human individuals. TCRdb keeps only in-frame clones here, not all; method: immunoSEQ multiplex PCR. The table has about 180,000 clones, just under 95% seen once; the top ten hold roughly 0.07%. The source material was naive CD4+ T cells sorted from blood. The subset was: CD45RA+ positively selected. These receptors originate from a woman between 25 and 40 years old in good health.

The V gene is TRBV28, the J gene TRBJ2-3; 15 nucleotides match TRBD2. Germline lookup yields CDR1 MDHEN and CDR2 SYDVKM. The CDR3 spans 18 residues. The trim removed 2 bases at V and 6 bases at J, leaving 9 bases unmatched. Written as DNA, the CDR3 is TGTGCCAGCAGTTTACACGGACTAGCGGGAGGGCCAAGGGATACGCAGTATTTT. It encodes CASSLHGLAGGPRDTQYF. The full variable domain, its missing parts supplied by reference TRBV28 and TRBJ2-3, is DVKVTQSSRYLVKRTGEKVFLECVQDMDHENMFWYRQDPGLGLRLIYFSYDVKMKEKGDIPEGYSVSREKKERFSLILESASTNQTSMYLCASSLHGLAGGPRDTQYFGPGTRLTVL.

DNA of the CDR3: TGTGCCAGCAGCTTACCACCACAAAGGGGACAGGGCTACACCTTC. This sequence encodes CASSLPPQRGQGYTF. The chain carries TRBV7-2 and TRBJ1-2, with 7 bases fitting TRBD1. Germline V lookup: CDR1 SGHTA, CDR2 FQGNSA. The CDR3 runs 15 residues. The ends lost 2 bases at V and 8 bases at J; junction bases unmatched: 11.

The V gene is TRBV4-2, the J gene TRBJ1-1; D is undetermined. The V gene lost 1 base and the J gene lost 2 bases, with 23 bases spanning the gap. CDR3 length: 19 residues. Germline CDR1 LGHNA, CDR2 YNFKEQ. The chain's CDR3 is CASSQVPLWGIGINTEAFF. The CDR3 DNA sequence: TGTGCCAGCAGCCAAGTCCCCCTTTGGGGAATTGGGATTAACACTGAAGCTTTCTTT.

The CDR3 spells CASSSQGAGRTEAFF. The DNA of the CDR3 is TGTGCCAGTAGTTCTCAGGGGGCCGGAAGGACTGAAGCTTTCTTT. The chain has TRBV19 and TRBJ1-1; 8 positions match TRBD1. Per germline, CDR1 LNHDA and CDR2 SQIVND (reference sequence). The CDR3 is made up of 15 amino acids. The trim removed 5 bases at V and 5 bases at J, leaving 10 bases unmatched.

V is TRBV11-2 and J is TRBJ2-7; a weak D match, TRBD2 (6 bases). Germline V gene sequence: CDR1 SGHAT, CDR2 FQNNGV. The CDR3 contains 16 residues. Trimming removed 0 bases at V and 7 bases at J, with 19 bases between. CDR3 amino acids: CASSLDYGRSLQEQYF. The CDR3 DNA sequence: TGTGCCAGCAGCTTAGATTATGGGAGGTCCCTTCAGGAGCAGTACTTC.